This T cell receptor (beta chain) was sequenced in a study of cytomegalovirus exposure and HLA in healthy donors. Whole-study results and caveats: A prior analysis recorded that most TCR beta V segments were productive about 87% or about 30% of the time. Later analysis showed TCR association rates varying by HLA locus, highest for DRB1 and lowest for HLA-C. Cytomegalovirus-associated status was assigned to about 150 TCR beta chains.

Germline CDR1 reads LGHNA; CDR2 reads YNFKEQ. The V end lost 1 base, the J end lost 4 bases, and 17 bases lay between the germline ends. This CDR3 contains 17 residues. Of note for this clone: Its matching antigen is unknown.

The PCR ran on 60 Vbeta and 13 Jbeta primers. Libraries were prepared by immunoSEQ multiplex PCR; TCRdb keeps only in-frame clonotypes and omits some of them. The profile shows about 160,000 clones, roughly 72% of them singletons. The receptor comes from a man aged 40-50 years in good health and CMV-seropositive. Sequencing was carried out using PBMCs. J is TRBJ2-1 and V is TRBV4-2, with a possible D match to TRBD1 (8 bases). The CDR3 reads CASSQAVGQGLYNEQFF. As DNA, the CDR3 is TGTGCCAGCAGCCAAGCCGTAGGACAGGGACTATACAATGAGCAGTTCTTC.